This TCR beta chain stems from a study of OX40 agonist ivuxolimab in advanced cancers. Regarding the study in general: Ivuxolimab was a fully human IgG2 agonistic monoclonal antibody targeting the costimulatory receptor OX40 (CD134). Three dose-escalation patients achieved partial responses, one with hepatocellular carcinoma and two with cutaneous melanoma. Intravenous ivuxolimab was administered to patients every 2 weeks at six dose levels: 0.01, 0.1, 0.3, 1.5, 3 and 10 mg/kg. The paper reports the monotherapy dose-escalation portion (N = 52 patients) of the phase I ivuxolimab trial. In the dose-escalation cohort, 82.7% of patients were male, and the mean age was 60 years with a range of roughly 20 to 79. Of the 50 to 55 patients in dose escalation, 19 had hepatocellular carcinoma, some 15 had melanoma, 9 had renal cell carcinoma and 9 had head and neck cancer. The purpose of peripheral TCRbeta sequencing was to test whether ivuxolimab changed TCR sequence diversity and led to clonal T-cell expansion. Prior anti-PD-1, anti-PD-L1 or anti-CTLA-4 therapy was permitted, and checkpoint inhibitors had been received by around 40% of dose-escalation patients.

CDR1 is given as LNHDA and CDR2 as SQIVND, both from the germline V gene (reference sequence). V gives up 4 bases and J gives up 1 base, and the segment between their germline ends measures 10 bases. Taken from cysteine to phenylalanine, the CDR3 has 14 residues. Only the CDR3 part of the read is kept: 42 bases, read in frame from the first base. Patients with a history of autoimmune disease or receiving systemic immunosuppression were excluded from the trial. Peripheral blood for TCR sequencing was collected from all dose cohorts at baseline, on cycle 4 day 1, and on cycle 7 day 1. Samples were obtained from an open-label, multicenter, first-in-human phase I dose-escalation trial of ivuxolimab. Adults with locally advanced or metastatic head and neck squamous cell, hepatocellular, melanoma or renal cell carcinoma were enrolled in the trial. Before TCR sequencing, CD4+ T cells and CD8+ T cells from peripheral blood were sorted into separate populations.

Genomic DNA was extracted from sorted cells for sequencing of the TCRbeta CDR3 region. The immunoSEQ Assay was used for sequencing of TCRbeta CDR3 regions. As stored in TCRdb, this immuneACCESS dataset retains in-frame rearrangements with V and J assigned. A fraction of the clones does not appear; measured against another copy, unresolved V genes explain less than half of the discrepancy, and the remainder lacks a known reason. Within this sample are around 80,000 clones, with 85% of them counted one time only. Together, the top ten hold around 2.9% of the sample. The full study reports these points: After ivuxolimab, CD8+ T cells had more expanded clones than CD4+ T cells on average. At doses of 0.1 to 3.0 mg/kg, clonal expansion of both CD4+ and CD8+ blood T cells was observed from baseline to week 6. Partial responders in the 0.1-3.0 mg/kg groups had among the lowest normalized peripheral clonal expansion, especially among CD8+ T cells. Which antigens the clonally expanded peripheral T cells were specific for was not determined. Low levels of normalized T-cell clonal expansion were also seen in some nonresponding patients.

Comment on this clone: The antigen it binds to is not known. Per-base quality was not reported, and no clone a single base away is much larger than it.

This sequence originates from an adult with an advanced solid tumor such as melanoma, head and neck, liver or kidney cancer. The rearranged segments are TRBV19 and TRBJ1-1; a weak D assignment points to TRBD1 (6 bases agree). Here the sequenced sample was CD4+ or CD8+ T cells sorted from blood, taken in a trial of the OX40 agonist ivuxolimab. CDR3 region: CASSTGQTNTEAFF. DNA sequence: TGTGCCAGTAGTACAGGACAGACGAACACTGAAGCTTTCTTT.